The rows below give T cell receptor beta chains drawn from one sample of a study of liver allograft versus peripheral blood T cells. MiXCR was run by TCRdb on the reads, yielding one entry per CDR3 protein. The repertoire holds about 14,000 distinct CDR3 sequences, with 20% to 25% as singletons. The source is a human patient who had a liver transplant. Some T cells may arise from the graft donor. The CDR3 runs from the conserved cysteine through the conserved F or W. The D gene is left open where the match is weak. Some rows have no size entry. The others give once, few or many, or a class for an expanded clone.

clone size	V gene	J gene	D gene	CDR3 protein	CDR3 DNA
many	TRBV6-5	TRBJ1-2	-	CASSYSKPQWDGYTF	TGTGCCAGCAGTTACTCGAAACCCCAATGGGATGGCTACACCTTC
few	TRBV6-5	TRBJ2-7	TRBD1	CASSDRGRYEQYF	TGTGCCAGCAGCGACAGGGGCAGGTACGAGCAGTACTTC
-	TRBV29-1	TRBJ2-3	-	CSVGGDPGTQYF	TGCAGCGTTGGAGGGGACCCCGGTACGCAGTATTTT
medium-sized	TRBV12-5	TRBJ1-5	-	CASGLVPVGRMRWGNQPQHF	TGTGCTAGTGGTTTGGTACCAGTTGGGAGGATGAGGTGGGGCAATCAGCCCCAGCATTTT
many	TRBV18	TRBJ1-5	-	CASSEAGDSNQPQHF	TGTGCCAGCTCAGAGGCAGGAGATAGCAATCAGCCCCAGCATTTT
medium-sized	TRBV29-1	TRBJ2-7	-	CSVLHESSYEQYF	TGCAGCGTCCTGCACGAGAGCTCCTACGAGCAGTACTTC
many	TRBV6-5	TRBJ1-2	-	CASSYSWDRGGYTF	TGTGCCAGCAGTTACTCGTGGGACCGGGGGGGCTACACCTTC
medium-sized	TRBV15	TRBJ1-6	-	CATSRGRREPLHF	TGTGCCACCAGCAGAGGTCGCAGGGAACCCCTCCACTTT
-	TRBV30	TRBJ1-1	-	CAWSPNWSRGRGEAFF	TGTGCCTGGAGTCCCAACTGGAGTCGGGGGCGCGGTGAAGCTTTCTTT
few	TRBV5-4	TRBJ1-1	-	CASTVGGYANTEAFF	TGTGCCAGCACCGTGGGTGGGTACGCGAACACTGAAGCTTTCTTT
-	TRBV6-2/TRBV6-3	TRBJ2-5	-	CASSSGGETQYF	TGTGCCAGCTCATCCGGTGGAGAGACCCAGTACTTC
-	TRBV18	TRBJ1-5	-	CASSLPNQPQHF	TGTGCCAGCTCACTACCTAATCAGCCCCAGCATTTT
many	TRBV6-1	TRBJ1-4	-	CASSEASAATNEKLFF	TGTGCCAGCAGTGAAGCATCCGCTGCAACTAATGAAAAACTGTTTTTT
medium-sized	TRBV15	TRBJ1-2	TRBD1	CATSRDRTGDYGYTF	TGTGCCACCAGCAGAGACCGGACAGGGGACTATGGCTACACCTTC
many	TRBV7-9	TRBJ1-6	TRBD1	CASSLTGGVGSPLHF	TGTGCCAGCAGCCTAACAGGGGGCGTAGGCTCACCCCTCCACTTT
-	TRBV20-1	TRBJ1-6	TRBD1	CSACRDRESPLHF	TGCAGTGCTTGCCGGGACAGGGAATCACCCCTCCACTTT
-	TRBV5-5	TRBJ1-1	TRBD1	CASSLTGDTEAFF	TGTGCCAGCAGTCTCACAGGGGACACTGAAGCTTTCTTT
-	TRBV5-6	TRBJ1-2	-	CASSFRGRSGYTF	TGTGCCAGCAGCTTCAGGGGACGAAGCGGCTACACCTTC
medium-sized	TRBV10-3	TRBJ2-6	TRBD1	CAISEATRTGTGANVLTF	TGTGCCATCAGTGAGGCAACCAGGACAGGGACAGGGGCCAACGTCCTGACTTTC
few	TRBV19	TRBJ1-1	-	CASSLGAGRTEAFF	TGTGCCAGTAGTCTCGGCGCGGGAAGGACTGAAGCTTTCTTT
medium-sized	TRBV6-6	TRBJ2-4	TRBD1	CASRGQGAAKNIQYF	TGTGCCAGCAGGGGACAGGGGGCGGCCAAAAACATTCAGTACTTC
medium-sized	TRBV29-1	TRBJ1-1	-	CSVGIRGLNTEAFF	TGCAGCGTAGGGATCAGGGGTCTGAACACTGAAGCTTTCTTT
medium-sized	TRBV19	TRBJ1-4	-	CASRTSGGFATNEKLFF	TGTGCCAGCCGAACCTCGGGAGGGTTCGCAACTAATGAAAAACTGTTTTTT
many	TRBV6-5	TRBJ1-6	TRBD1	CAVGYRGPYNSPLHF	TGTGCCGTTGGCTACAGGGGCCCCTATAATTCACCCCTCCACTTT
-	TRBV20-1	TRBJ1-1	-	CSADREGDTEAFF	TGCAGTGCAGATAGGGAGGGTGACACTGAAGCTTTCTTT
once	TRBV12-3/TRBV12-4	TRBJ2-1	-	CASSLYEQFF	TGTGCCAGCAGTTTGTATGAGCAGTTCTTC
-	TRBV19	TRBJ2-3	TRBD1	CASKDRGLTSTDTQYF	TGTGCCAGTAAAGACAGGGGACTTACGAGCACAGATACGCAGTATTTT
-	TRBV6-5	TRBJ1-1	-	CASSPLSGLGVNTEAFF	TGTGCCAGCAGCCCTCTATCGGGACTGGGGGTTAACACTGAAGCTTTCTTT
-	TRBV20-1	TRBJ1-2	-	CSAKWGSRNYGYTF	TGCAGTGCTAAGTGGGGAAGTAGAAACTATGGCTACACCTTC
few	TRBV28	TRBJ1-5	-	CASTHGDGQPQHF	TGTGCCAGCACCCACGGGGACGGTCAGCCCCAGCATTTT
medium-sized	TRBV30	TRBJ1-6	-	CAWRAGRDSPLHF	TGTGCCTGGAGGGCTGGACGGGATTCACCCCTCCACTTT
medium-sized	TRBV6-5	TRBJ1-2	TRBD1	CASGNGDSVYGYTF	TGTGCCAGCGGGAACGGGGACAGCGTTTATGGCTACACCTTC
medium-sized	TRBV6-2/TRBV6-3	TRBJ1-1	-	CASSLGVMNTEAFF	TGTGCCAGCAGTTTGGGGGTTATGAACACTGAAGCTTTCTTT
-	TRBV20-1	TRBJ1-6	-	CSARGPVTHNSPLHF	TGCAGTGCTAGAGGACCAGTCACTCATAATTCACCCCTCCACTTT
medium-sized	TRBV18	TRBJ1-1	-	CASSPRGGIVAFF	TGTGCCAGCTCACCCCGAGGGGGGATTGTAGCTTTCTTT
many	TRBV19	TRBJ1-1	-	CASSIRGGNTEAFF	TGTGCCAGTAGTATCAGGGGAGGGAACACTGAAGCTTTCTTT
medium-sized	TRBV10-3	TRBJ1-2	-	CAISESGKDDGYTF	TGTGCCATCAGTGAGTCGGGGAAGGACGATGGCTACACCTTC
-	TRBV12-3/TRBV12-4	TRBJ2-7	-	CASSFGNSYEQYF	TGTGCCAGCAGTTTTGGCAACTCCTACGAGCAGTACTTC
-	TRBV6-1	TRBJ1-1	-	CASSPISTEAFF	TGTGCCAGCAGTCCGATATCCACTGAAGCTTTCTTT
-	TRBV12-5	TRBJ2-7	TRBD1	CASGLAFQGQAREQYF	TGTGCTAGTGGTTTGGCCTTTCAGGGACAGGCTCGGGAGCAGTACTTC
medium-sized	TRBV19	TRBJ1-2	TRBD1	CASSPPLNRGYGYTF	TGTGCCAGTTCGCCCCCCCTCAACAGGGGCTATGGCTACACCTTC